This TCR beta chain appears in the sequencing data of a study of response to subunit inactivated influenza vaccine (dated by TCRdb to 2017 to 2018). At the level of the whole study: The study used deep quantitative T cell receptor repertoire profiling to track responses to a trivalent subunit inactivated influenza vaccine. Findings and caveats that apply to the study as a whole: The authors proposed that each seasonal influenza vaccination may bring in only a limited number of new T cells.

Via the germline V gene, CDR1 is MNHNS and CDR2 SASEGT. Inclusive of the bounding cysteine and phenylalanine, the CDR3 is 15 residues long. The only DNA kept is the CDR3, 45 bases in frame from the first base. V lost 7 bases and J lost 1 base, and the count of bases not matched to a germline gene is 7. In its sample, this clonotype was seen a few times. What antigen it recognizes has not been identified. There are no base qualities to consult, and no much larger clone falls within one base. Library creation used RT-PCR. Sequencing relied on an Illumina HiSeq 2500. Through fastp at Q25 and MiXCR, TCRdb rebuilt clones from the public reads, retaining in-frame beta chains. Each CDR3 protein gets just one entry, which takes the most common genes and DNA from the rows behind it. The sample table contains about 700,000 distinct CDR3 sequences; only one count was recorded for about 14% of them. Of the sample, 6.5% to 8% falls within the top ten clones.

This receptor was taken from a man aged 50-59 years who received an inactivated influenza vaccine. Donor details come from another sample of the same person, matched by shared clones. The sample in question was PBMCs from blood, obtained less than 15 days before vaccination. The V gene is TRBV6-1 and the J gene is TRBJ2-7, and 10 junction bases match TRBD2. The CDR3 region has the sequence CASKPHSGRSYEQYF. The DNA sequence is as follows: TGTGCCAGCAAGCCCCATAGCGGGAGGTCCTACGAGCAGTACTTC.